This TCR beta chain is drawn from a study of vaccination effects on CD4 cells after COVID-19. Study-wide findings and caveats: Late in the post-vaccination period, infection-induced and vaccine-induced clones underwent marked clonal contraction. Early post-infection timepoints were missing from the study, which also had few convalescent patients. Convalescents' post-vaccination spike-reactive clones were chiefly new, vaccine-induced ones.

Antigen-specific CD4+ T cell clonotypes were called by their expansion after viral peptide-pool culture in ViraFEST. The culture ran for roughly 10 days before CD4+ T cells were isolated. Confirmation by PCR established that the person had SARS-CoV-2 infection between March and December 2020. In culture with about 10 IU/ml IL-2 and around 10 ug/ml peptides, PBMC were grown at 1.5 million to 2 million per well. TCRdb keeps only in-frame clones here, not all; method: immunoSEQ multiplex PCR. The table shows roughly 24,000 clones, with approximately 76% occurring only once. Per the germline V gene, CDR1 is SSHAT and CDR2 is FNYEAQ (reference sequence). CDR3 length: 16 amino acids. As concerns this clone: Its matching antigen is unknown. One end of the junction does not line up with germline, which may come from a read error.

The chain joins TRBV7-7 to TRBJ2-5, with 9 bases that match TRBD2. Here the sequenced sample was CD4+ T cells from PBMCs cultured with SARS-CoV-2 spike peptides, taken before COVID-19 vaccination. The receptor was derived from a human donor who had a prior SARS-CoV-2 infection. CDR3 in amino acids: CASSGGSSSGKETQYF. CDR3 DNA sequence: TGTGCTAGCAGCGGAGGGTCGTCTAGCGGGAAAGAGACCCAGTACTTC.